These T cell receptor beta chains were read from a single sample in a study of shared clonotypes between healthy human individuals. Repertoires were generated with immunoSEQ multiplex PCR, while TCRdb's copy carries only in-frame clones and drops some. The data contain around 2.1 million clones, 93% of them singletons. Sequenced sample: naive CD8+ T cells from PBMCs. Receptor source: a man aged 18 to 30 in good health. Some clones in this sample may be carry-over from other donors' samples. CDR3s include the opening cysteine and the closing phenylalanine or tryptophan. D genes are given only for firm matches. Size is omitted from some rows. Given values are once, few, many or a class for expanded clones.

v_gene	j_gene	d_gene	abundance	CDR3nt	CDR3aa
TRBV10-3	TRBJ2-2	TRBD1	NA	TGTGCCATCACTCCGACAGGGGCGACCGGGGAGCTGTTTTTT	CAITPTGATGELFF
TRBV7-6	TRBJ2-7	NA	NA	TGTGCCAGCAGCTCTTCTGCACCCGAGCAGTACTTC	CASSSSAPEQYF
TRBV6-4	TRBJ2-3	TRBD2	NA	TGTGCCAGCAGCGATGAAGGACTAGCGGGAGGGGCAAGGACAGATACGCAGTATTTT	CASSDEGLAGGARTDTQYF
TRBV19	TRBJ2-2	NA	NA	TGTGCCAGTAGTATAGATGACTGGGCGGACACCGGGGAGCTGTTTTTT	CASSIDDWADTGELFF
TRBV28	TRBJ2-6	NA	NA	TGTGCCAGCAGTTCATGGGACACCGAGACCAGCTCTGGGGCCAACGTCCTGACTTTC	CASSSWDTETSSGANVLTF
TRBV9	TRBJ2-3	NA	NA	TGTGCCAGCAGGAACGAAGGGACAGATACGCAGTATTTT	CASRNEGTDTQYF
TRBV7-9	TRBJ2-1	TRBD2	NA	TGTGCCAGCAGCCCGCCGGGACTAGCATACAATGAGCAGTTCTTC	CASSPPGLAYNEQFF
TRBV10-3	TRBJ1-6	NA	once	TGTGCCATCAGAGATGTAAATTCACCCCTCCACTTT	CAIRDVNSPLHF
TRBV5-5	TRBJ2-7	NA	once	TGTGCCAGCAGCTTGGGGGCAGAGTTAGCCTACGAGCAGTACTTC	CASSLGAELAYEQYF
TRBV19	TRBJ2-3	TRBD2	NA	TGTGCCAGTAGGAGCTCCTTTAGCGGGATGCCGGCAGATACGCAGTATTTT	CASRSSFSGMPADTQYF
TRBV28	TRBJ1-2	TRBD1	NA	TGTGCCAGCAGTTTTCCGGACAGGGGAGGTATTGCCTACACCTTC	CASSFPDRGGIAYTF
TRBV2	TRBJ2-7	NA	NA	TGTGCCAGCAGTGAACGGTGGGGCAGTTCCTCCTACGAGCAGTACTTC	CASSERWGSSSYEQYF
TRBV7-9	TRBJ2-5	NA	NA	TGTGCCAGCAGCTTTGTATTAAGGGGTGGAGAGACCCAGTACTTC	CASSFVLRGGETQYF
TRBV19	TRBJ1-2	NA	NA	TGTGCCAGTACCTCACCCGGACAGTTACAACCCGGCTACACCTTC	CASTSPGQLQPGYTF
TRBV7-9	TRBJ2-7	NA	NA	TGTGCCAGCAGCTCCGTGGGGCGATGGGACGAGCAGTACTTC	CASSSVGRWDEQYF
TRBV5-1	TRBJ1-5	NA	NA	TGCGCCAGCAGCCTAAATGGAGCGCGGAATCAGCCCCAGCATTTT	CASSLNGARNQPQHF
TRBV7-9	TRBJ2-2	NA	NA	TGTGCCAGCAGCAGAGGTGACACCGGGGAGCTGTTTTTT	CASSRGDTGELFF
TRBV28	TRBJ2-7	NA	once	TGTGCCAGCAGTTTATATACTCAGAGTTACTACGAGCAGTACTTC	CASSLYTQSYYEQYF
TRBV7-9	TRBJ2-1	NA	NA	TGTGCCAGCAGCTCGACAGAGCACAATGAGCAGTTCTTC	CASSSTEHNEQFF
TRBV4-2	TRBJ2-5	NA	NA	TGTGCCAGCAGCCAAGATCTTACACCGCGAGAGACCCAGTACTTC	CASSQDLTPRETQYF
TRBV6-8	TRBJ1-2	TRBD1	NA	TGTGCCAGCACTGAACCGGGGACAGGGGGCTATGGCTACACCTTC	CASTEPGTGGYGYTF
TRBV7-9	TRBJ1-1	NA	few	TGTGCCAGCAGCTTGTGGCCGAGGGAAGCTTTCTTT	CASSLWPREAFF
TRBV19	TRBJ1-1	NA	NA	TGTGCCAGTAGTATCATCTTCGGGTGGGAGGGCCTCCAGACTGAAGCTTTCTTT	CASSIIFGWEGLQTEAFF
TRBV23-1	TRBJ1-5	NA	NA	TGCGCCAGCAGGTGGACAGCTTATAGCAATCAGCCCCAGCATTTT	CASRWTAYSNQPQHF
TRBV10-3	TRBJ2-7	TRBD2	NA	TGTGCCACCTCCCCGGGTAGCGGGAGTATAGGCGACGAGCAGTACTTC	CATSPGSGSIGDEQYF
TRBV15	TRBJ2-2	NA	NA	TGTGCCACCAGCAGAGACGGGAACACCGGGGAGCTGTTTTTT	CATSRDGNTGELFF
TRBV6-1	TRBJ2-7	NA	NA	TGTGCCAGCCAAAAACGGGGCCGAGAGGAGCAGTACTTC	CASQKRGREEQYF
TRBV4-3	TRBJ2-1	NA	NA	TGCGCCAGCAGCCAAGATTCGCGTGAGCAGTTCTTC	CASSQDSREQFF